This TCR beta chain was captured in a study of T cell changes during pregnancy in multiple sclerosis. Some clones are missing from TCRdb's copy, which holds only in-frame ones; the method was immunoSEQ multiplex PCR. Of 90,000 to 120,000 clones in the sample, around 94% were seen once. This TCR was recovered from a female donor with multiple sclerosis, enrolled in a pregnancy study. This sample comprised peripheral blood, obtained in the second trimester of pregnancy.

CDR3 DNA: TGTGCCAGCAGCCAAGAAGGAGCAACGGCGGGGGAAAAACTGTTTTTT. Protein: CASSQEGATAGEKLFF. The rearrangement joins TRBV4-2 to TRBJ1-4; no reliable D call. V was pared by 0 bases and J by 8 bases, with 16 bases between. From germline, CDR1 is LGHNA and CDR2 YNFKEQ. The CDR3 spans 16 residues.